Listed here are 8 T cell receptor beta chains from one sample, sequenced in a study of blood T cell repertoires in COVID-19. Method: immunoSEQ multiplex PCR; TCRdb's copy keeps in-frame clones and lacks some. The data show tens of thousands of clones, approximately 89% seen once. What was sequenced was peripheral blood. These receptors originate from a man aged 60 to 69 with active or convalescent COVID-19.

The chain employs TRBV24-1 and TRBJ2-3; a possible D gene is TRBD2 (7 bases). CDR1 is KGHDR and CDR2 is SFDVKD in the germline V gene. The CDR3 runs 15 residues. V shed 1 base and J shed 5 bases, with 12 bases lying between them. CDR3 DNA: TGTGCCACCAGTGATTTCAACAGGGAGGGAGATACGCAGTATTTT. It encodes CATSDFNREGDTQYF.

The chain recombines TRBV10-1 with TRBJ1-5, with D tentatively TRBD1 (6 bases). Germline CDR1 reads WNHNN; CDR2 reads SYGVQD (reference sequence). The CDR3 loop spans 13 amino acids. V was cut by 6 bases and J by 4 bases, with 10 bases left in between. CDR3 nucleotides: TGCGCCAGCAGATCGGGACAAAATCAGCCCCAGCATTTT. Translating it yields CASRSGQNQPQHF.

CDR3 sequence reads: CASSPVWGADTQYF. DNA for the CDR3: TGTGCCAGCAGCCCGGTTTGGGGGGCAGATACGCAGTATTTT. The chain has TRBV3-1 (or the pseudogene TRBV3-2) and TRBJ2-3; the D gene is possibly TRBD2 (6 bases). CDR3 length: 14 residues. The germline gives CDR1 LGHDT, CDR2 YNNKEL (reference sequence). Trimming removed 4 bases at V and 4 bases at J, with 12 bases between.

The chain employs TRBV7-2 and TRBJ1-2; D might be TRBD1 (5 bases). The CDR3 loop spans 15 amino acids. The V end lost 1 base, the J end lost 3 bases, and 12 bases lay between the germline ends. The germline V gene encodes CDR1 SGHTA and CDR2 FQGNSA. The CDR3 DNA is TGTGCCAGCAGCTTAGTAACGACAGACTACTATGGCTACACCTTC. It translates to CASSLVTTDYYGYTF.

The gene calls are TRBV2 and TRBJ1-6, with a weak D call TRBD1 (5 bases). Germline CDR1 SNHLY, CDR2 FYNNEI. This CDR3 is 14 amino acids long. V was clipped by 6 bases and J by 6 bases, with 12 bases between them. CDR3 DNA sequence: TGTGCCAGCAGAGGGGAAACGGGTAATTCACCCCTCCACTTT. Translating gives CASRGETGNSPLHF.

This chain uses TRBV19 with TRBJ2-7; 7 positions match TRBD1. With V trimmed by 9 bases and J by 2 bases, 10 bases remained unmatched. Germline CDR1 and CDR2: LNHDA and SQIVND (reference sequence). This CDR3 comprises 14 residues. CDR3 sequence reads: CASSTTDRTYEQYF. The CDR3 coding sequence is TGTGCCAGCAGCACAACGGACAGGACCTACGAGCAGTACTTC.

CDR3 sequence: CASSLGAGEKLFF. For the CDR3, the DNA is TGTGCCAGCAGCTTGGGGGCTGGGGAAAAACTGTTTTTT. This chain connects TRBV7-8 to TRBJ1-4, with D possibly being TRBD1 (6 bases). Looked up from germline, CDR1 is SGHVS and CDR2 is FQNEAQ. Trimming shortened V by 3 bases and J by 8 bases, and 10 bases separated the two germline ends. The CDR3 loop spans 13 amino acids.

The chain uses TRBV5-1 and TRBJ2-5; possibly TRBD2 for D (7 bases). The V end lost 1 base, the J end lost 4 bases, and 14 bases lay between the germline ends. In germline, CDR1 is SGHRS, CDR2 YFSETQ. This CDR3 spans 15 amino acids. CDR3 coding DNA: TGCGCCAGCAGCTTGTCTGGGGGGGCCGGAGAGACCCAGTACTTC. The encoded protein is CASSLSGGAGETQYF.